This T cell receptor (beta chain) was profiled in a study of OX40 agonist ivuxolimab in advanced cancers. CDR1 is SGHRS and CDR2 is YFSETQ in the germline V gene. CDR3 size: 12 residues. Trimming left V 0 bases short and J 2 bases short, with 3 bases between. The method was immunoSEQ multiplex PCR; TCRdb's version includes in-frame clones alone and lacks a portion of them. The sample consists of about 67,000 clones, 85% to 90% of them appearing once. Sequenced here: CD4+ or CD8+ T cells sorted from blood, sampled in a trial of the OX40 agonist ivuxolimab. This TCR came from an adult with an advanced solid tumor such as melanoma, head and neck, liver or kidney cancer. The rearrangement joins TRBV5-1 to TRBJ2-7; no clear D. The CDR3 region has the DNA TGCGCCAGCAGCTTGGACACCTACGAGCAGTACTTC. This gives the protein CASSLDTYEQYF.